One and the same sample provided the 7 T cell receptor beta chains below, sequenced in a study of CD8+CD57+ T cells in acquired aplastic anemia. Sequencing was done on patients that had shown CD8+CD57+ cell expansion by flow cytometry. Researchers used genomic DNA as the template to profile TCR beta VDJ and CDR3. TCRdb independently ran MiXCR on the reads; one entry per CDR3 protein. Seen here are roughly 500,000 distinct CDR3 sequences, around 33% observed once, and the top ten hold around 0.82%. Sequenced: sorted CD4+, CD8+, or CD8+CD57+ T cells (not recorded which) from PBMCs. All receptors derive from a human donor with aplastic anemia.

The V and J genes are TRBV7-6 and TRBJ1-1; D not resolved. CDR1 is SGHVS and CDR2 is FNYEAQ in the germline V gene. The CDR3 is made up of 12 amino acids. V was trimmed by 5 bases and J by 6 bases, leaving 10 bases between them. CDR3 loop: CASSPREAEAFF. CDR3 DNA sequence: TGTGCCAGCAGCCCCCGGGAGGCTGAAGCTTTCTTT.

In this sample, this clonotype turned up a few times. This rearrangement joins TRBV11-1 to TRBJ1-3, with D perhaps matching TRBD1 (6 bases). Germline CDR1 SGHAT, CDR2 FQDESV (reference sequence). The CDR3 is made up of 18 amino acids. V was pared by 5 bases and J by 4 bases, with 24 bases between. The CDR3, as DNA: TGTGCCAGCAGCCCGAGTACTACTGGGGGCGGCGAAGGAAACACCATATATTTT. Protein: CASSPSTTGGGEGNTIYF.

Here the CDR3 DNA reads TGTGCCATCGGCAGAGAACCTAGCAATCAGCCCCAGTACTTC. As protein: CAIGREPSNQPQYF. The chain recombines TRBV10-3 with TRBJ2-5, with a tentative D call TRBD2 (5 bases). Deletions cut 8 bases from V and 9 bases from J, with 22 bases between. The CDR3 is 14 amino acids. Germline V gene sequence: CDR1 ENHRY, CDR2 SYGVKD.

This clonotype was recorded many times. J is TRBJ2-6 and V is TRBV20-1; D gene ambiguous. CDR1 and CDR2 (germline): DFQATT, SNEGSKA (reference sequence). The CDR3 is 14 residues long. V dropped 2 bases and J dropped 1 base, with 6 bases sitting between them. CDR3 DNA sequence: TGCAGTGCTAGAACGGTATCTGGGGCCAACGTCCTGACTTTC. This codes for CSARTVSGANVLTF.

In its sample, this clonotype was seen many times. The CDR3: CASSLYSGSNQPQHF. The CDR3 nucleotides read TGTGCCAGCAGCTTGTATTCGGGGAGCAATCAGCCCCAGCATTTT. J is TRBJ1-5 and V is TRBV5-8; D gene unclear. The CDR3 is 15 residues long. With 1 base removed from V and 1 base from J, the gap between germline ends came to 9 bases. Germline-derived CDR1 and CDR2 are SGHTS and YDEGEE.

On this clonotype itself: A clone one base away is much larger, so this may be a read error. The chain employs TRBV2 and TRBJ1-3; tentatively, D is TRBD1 (5 bases). CDR1 SNHLY and CDR2 FYNNEI come from the germline V gene. The CDR3 has 14 amino acids. This CDR3 reads CASQQVSSGNTTYF. DNA for the CDR3: TGTGCCAGCCAACAGGTTTCCTCTGGAAACACCACATATTTT.

This clonotype was seen many times. CDR3 sequence: CASSTGLPYEQYF. Written as DNA, the CDR3 is TGTGCCAGCAGTACAGGTCTCCCCTACGAGCAGTACTTC. The chain employs TRBV7-3 and TRBJ2-7; TRBD1 is a possible D gene (5 bases). The V gene lost 6 bases and the J gene lost 2 bases, with 11 bases spanning the gap. The germline CDR1 and CDR2 sequences are SGHTA and FQGTGA. There are 13 residues in the CDR3.